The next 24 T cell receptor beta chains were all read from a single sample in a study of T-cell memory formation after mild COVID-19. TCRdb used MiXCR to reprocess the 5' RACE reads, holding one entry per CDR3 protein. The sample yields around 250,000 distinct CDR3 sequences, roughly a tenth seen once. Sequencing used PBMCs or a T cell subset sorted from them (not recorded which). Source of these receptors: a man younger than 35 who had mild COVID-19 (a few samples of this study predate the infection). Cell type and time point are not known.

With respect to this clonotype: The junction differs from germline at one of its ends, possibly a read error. The CDR3 is CASILGLAATDTQYF. DNA of the CDR3: TGTGCCAGCATCTTGGGTCTAGCGGCCACAGATACGCAGTATTTT. The chain recombines TRBV5-4 with TRBJ2-3; 7 nucleotides line up with TRBD2. From germline, CDR1 is SGHNT and CDR2 YYREEE (reference sequence). The CDR3 runs to 15 residues. Based on the CDR3 plus reference TRBV5-4 and TRBJ2-3, the full variable domain is ETGVTQSPTHLIKTRGQQVTLRCSSQSGHNTVSWYQQALGQGPQFIFQYYREEENGRGNFPPRFSGLQFPNYSSELNVNALELDDSALYLCASILGLAATDTQYFGPGTRLTVL.

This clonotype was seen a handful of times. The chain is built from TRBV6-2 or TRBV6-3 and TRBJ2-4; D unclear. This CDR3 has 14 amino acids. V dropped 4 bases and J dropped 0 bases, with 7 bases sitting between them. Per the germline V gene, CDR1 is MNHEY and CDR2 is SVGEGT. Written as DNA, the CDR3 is TGTGCCAGCAGTTGGCCGATAGCCAAAAACATTCAGTACTTC. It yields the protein CASSWPIAKNIQYF.

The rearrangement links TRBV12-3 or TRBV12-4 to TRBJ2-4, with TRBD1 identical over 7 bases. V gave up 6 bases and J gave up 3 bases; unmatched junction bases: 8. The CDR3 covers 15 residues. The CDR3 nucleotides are TGTGCCAGCAGCCCTACACAGGGGATCAAAAACATTCAGTACTTC. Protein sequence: CASSPTQGIKNIQYF.

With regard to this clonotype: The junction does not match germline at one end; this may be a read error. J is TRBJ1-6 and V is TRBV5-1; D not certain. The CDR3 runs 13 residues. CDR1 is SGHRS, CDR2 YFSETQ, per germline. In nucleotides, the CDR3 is TGCGCCAGCAGCCTTCGGGTTGGCTCACCCCTCAACTTT. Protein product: CASSLRVGSPLNF.

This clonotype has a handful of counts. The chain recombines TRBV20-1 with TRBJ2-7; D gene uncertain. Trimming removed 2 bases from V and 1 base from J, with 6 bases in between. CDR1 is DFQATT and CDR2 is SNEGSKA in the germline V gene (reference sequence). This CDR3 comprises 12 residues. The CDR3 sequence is CSARYRSYEQYV. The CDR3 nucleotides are TGCAGTGCTAGATACCGATCCTACGAGCAGTACGTC.

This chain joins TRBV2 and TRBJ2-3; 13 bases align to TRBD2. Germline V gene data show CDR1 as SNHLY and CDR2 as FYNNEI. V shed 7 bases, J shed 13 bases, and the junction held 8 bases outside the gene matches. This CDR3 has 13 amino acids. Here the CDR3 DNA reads TGTGCCAGCACCGGACTAGCGGGGGCCGGAAAGTATTTT. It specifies CASTGLAGAGKYF. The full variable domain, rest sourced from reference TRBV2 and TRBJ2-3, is EPEVTQTPSHQVTQMGQEVILRCVPISNHLYFYWYRQILGQKVEFLVSFYNNEISEKSEIFDDQFSVERPDGSNFTLKIRSTKLEDSAMYFCASTGLAGAGKYFGPGTRLTVL.

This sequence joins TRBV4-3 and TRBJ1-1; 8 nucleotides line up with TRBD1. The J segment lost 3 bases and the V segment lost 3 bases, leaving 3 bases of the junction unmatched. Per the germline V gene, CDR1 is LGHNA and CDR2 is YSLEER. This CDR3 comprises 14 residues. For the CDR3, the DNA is TGCGCCAGCAGCCAGGACAGGGACGACACTGAAGCTTTCTTT. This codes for CASSQDRDDTEAFF.

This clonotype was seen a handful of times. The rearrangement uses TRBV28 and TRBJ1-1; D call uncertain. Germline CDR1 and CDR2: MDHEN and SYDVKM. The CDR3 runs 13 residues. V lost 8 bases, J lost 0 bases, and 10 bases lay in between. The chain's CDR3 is CASAGLMNTEAFF. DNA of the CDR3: TGTGCCAGCGCCGGTTTGATGAACACTGAAGCTTTCTTT.

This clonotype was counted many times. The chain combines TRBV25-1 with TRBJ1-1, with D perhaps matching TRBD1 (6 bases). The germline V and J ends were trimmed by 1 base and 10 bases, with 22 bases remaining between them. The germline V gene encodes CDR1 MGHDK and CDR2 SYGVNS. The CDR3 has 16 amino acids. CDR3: CASSESGSGDSTGAFF. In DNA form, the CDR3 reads TGTGCCAGCAGTGAATCAGGGTCAGGGGACTCAACGGGAGCTTTCTTT.

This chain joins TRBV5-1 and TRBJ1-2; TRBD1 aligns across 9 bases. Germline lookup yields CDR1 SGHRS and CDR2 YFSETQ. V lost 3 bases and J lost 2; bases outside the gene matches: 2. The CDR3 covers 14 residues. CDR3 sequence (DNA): TGCGCCAGCAGCTCGGGGACAGGGAACTATGGCTACACCTTC. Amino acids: CASSSGTGNYGYTF.

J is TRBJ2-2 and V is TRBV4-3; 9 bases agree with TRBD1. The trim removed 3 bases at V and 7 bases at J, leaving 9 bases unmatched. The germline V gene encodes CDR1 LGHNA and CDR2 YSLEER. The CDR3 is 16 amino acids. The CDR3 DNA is TGCGCCAGCAGCCAGCGGCCCGGGACAGGGATCGGGGAGCTGTTTTTT. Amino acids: CASSQRPGTGIGELFF.

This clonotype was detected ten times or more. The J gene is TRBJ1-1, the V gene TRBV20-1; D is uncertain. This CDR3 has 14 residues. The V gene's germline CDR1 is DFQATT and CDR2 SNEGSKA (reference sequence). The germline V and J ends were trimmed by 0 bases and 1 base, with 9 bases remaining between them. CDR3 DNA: TGCAGTGCTAGAGAGAAGACACGGAACACTGAAGCTTTCTTT. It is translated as CSAREKTRNTEAFF.

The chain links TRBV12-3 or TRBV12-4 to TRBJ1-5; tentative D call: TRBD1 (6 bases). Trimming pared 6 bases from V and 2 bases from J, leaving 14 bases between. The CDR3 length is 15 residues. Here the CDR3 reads CASRSAGVGNQPQHF. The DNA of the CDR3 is TGTGCCAGCAGGTCTGCAGGGGTTGGCAATCAGCCCCAGCATTTT.

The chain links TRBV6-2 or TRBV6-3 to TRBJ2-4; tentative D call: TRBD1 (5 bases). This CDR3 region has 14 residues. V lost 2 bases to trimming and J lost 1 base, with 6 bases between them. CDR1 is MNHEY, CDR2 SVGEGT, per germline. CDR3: CASSYAGAKNIQYF. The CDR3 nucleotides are TGTGCCAGCAGTTACGCAGGGGCCAAAAACATTCAGTACTTC.

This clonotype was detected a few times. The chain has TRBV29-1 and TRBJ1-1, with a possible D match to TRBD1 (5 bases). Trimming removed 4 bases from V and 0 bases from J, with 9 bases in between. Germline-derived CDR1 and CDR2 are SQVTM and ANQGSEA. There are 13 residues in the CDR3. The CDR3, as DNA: TGCAGCGTTGTTGGACACCTGAACACTGAAGCTTTCTTT. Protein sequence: CSVVGHLNTEAFF.

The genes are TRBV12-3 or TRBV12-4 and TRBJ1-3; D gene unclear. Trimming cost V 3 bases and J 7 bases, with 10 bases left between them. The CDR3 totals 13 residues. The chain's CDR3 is CASSFGRTNTIYF. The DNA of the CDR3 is TGTGCCAGCAGTTTTGGCAGGACGAACACCATATATTTT.

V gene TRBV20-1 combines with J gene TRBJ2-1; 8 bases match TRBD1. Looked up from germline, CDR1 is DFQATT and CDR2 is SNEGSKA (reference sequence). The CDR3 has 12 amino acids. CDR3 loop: CSPGQGHNEQFF. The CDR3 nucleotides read TGCAGCCCTGGACAGGGACACAATGAGCAGTTCTTC.

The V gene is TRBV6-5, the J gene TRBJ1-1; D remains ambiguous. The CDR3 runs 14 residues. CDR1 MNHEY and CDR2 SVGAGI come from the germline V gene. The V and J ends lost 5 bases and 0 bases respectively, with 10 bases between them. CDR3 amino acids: CASSVGDMNTEAFF. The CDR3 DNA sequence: TGTGCCAGCAGTGTCGGGGATATGAACACTGAAGCTTTCTTT.

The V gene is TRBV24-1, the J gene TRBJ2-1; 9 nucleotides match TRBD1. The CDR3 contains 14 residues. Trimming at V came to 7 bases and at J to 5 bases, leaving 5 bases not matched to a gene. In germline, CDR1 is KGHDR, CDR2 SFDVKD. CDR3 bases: TGTGCCACCAGGGGACAGGGTGGAGACAATGAGCAGTTCTTC. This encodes CATRGQGGDNEQFF.

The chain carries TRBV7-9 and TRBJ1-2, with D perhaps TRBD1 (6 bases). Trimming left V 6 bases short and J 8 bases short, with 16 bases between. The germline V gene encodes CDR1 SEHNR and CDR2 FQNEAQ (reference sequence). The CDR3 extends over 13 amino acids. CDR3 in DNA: TGTGCCAGCAGACCCGGGACAATCGGAGGCTACACCTTC. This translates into CASRPGTIGGYTF. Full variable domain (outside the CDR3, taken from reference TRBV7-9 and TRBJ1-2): DTGVSQNPRHKITKRGQNVTFRCDPISEHNRLYWYRQTLGQGPEFLTYFQNEAQLEKSRLLSDRFSAERPKGSFSTLEIQRTEQGDSAMYLCASRPGTIGGYTFGSGTRLTVV.

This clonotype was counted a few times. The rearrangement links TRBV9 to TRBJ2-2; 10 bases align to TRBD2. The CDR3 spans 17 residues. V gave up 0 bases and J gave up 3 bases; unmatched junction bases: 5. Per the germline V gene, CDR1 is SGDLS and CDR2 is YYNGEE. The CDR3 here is CASSVASGGADTGELFF. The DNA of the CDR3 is TGTGCCAGCAGCGTAGCCAGCGGGGGGGCCGACACCGGGGAGCTGTTTTTT.

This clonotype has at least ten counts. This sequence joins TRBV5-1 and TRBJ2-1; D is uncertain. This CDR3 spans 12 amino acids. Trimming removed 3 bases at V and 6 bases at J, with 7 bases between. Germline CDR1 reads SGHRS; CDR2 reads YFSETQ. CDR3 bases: TGCGCCAGCAGCTCGGACCGCAATGAGCAGTTCTTC. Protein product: CASSSDRNEQFF.

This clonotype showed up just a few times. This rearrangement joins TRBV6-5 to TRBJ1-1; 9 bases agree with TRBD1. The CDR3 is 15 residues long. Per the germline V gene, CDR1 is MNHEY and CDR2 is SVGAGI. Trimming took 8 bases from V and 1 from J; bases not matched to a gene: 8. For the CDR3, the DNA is TGTGCCAGCCTCGGGACAGGGTATGAGAACACTGAAGCTTTCTTT. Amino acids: CASLGTGYENTEAFF.

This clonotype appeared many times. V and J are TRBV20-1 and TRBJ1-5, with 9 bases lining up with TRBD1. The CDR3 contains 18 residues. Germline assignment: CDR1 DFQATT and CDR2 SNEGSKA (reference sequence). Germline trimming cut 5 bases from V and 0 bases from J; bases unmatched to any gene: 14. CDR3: CSAHPGTGRQYSNQPQHF. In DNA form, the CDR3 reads TGCAGTGCTCACCCCGGGACAGGGAGACAGTATAGCAATCAGCCCCAGCATTTT.